This TCR beta chain was recovered during a study of blood T cell repertoires in COVID-19. Study as a whole: There were acute and convalescent COVID-19 samples, and they came from the United States, Italy and Spain. The analysed material was cDNA or gDNA that came from T cells, B-cell-depleted T cells, or PBMCs.

Original methodology: Using reference gene primer amplification, nucleated cell counts were estimated. Sequencing was performed with immunoSEQ multiplex PCR; in TCRdb, only in-frame clones are kept and a portion is missing. The DNA was the basis for D and trimming; V, J and clone size are from that table. The sample shows around 200,000 clones, around 85% of them seen only once. Seattle-derived patients entered the study during active infection and were followed longitudinally. This CDR3 is built from 15 residues. CDR1 is MNHEY, CDR2 SVGEGT, per germline. Trimming cost V 2 bases and J 1 base, with 11 bases left between them.

This chain joins TRBV6-2 or TRBV6-3 and TRBJ1-1; D is unresolved. The sample consisted of peripheral blood. The TCR comes from a person aged 65 to 85 with COVID-19, enrolled during active disease. The CDR3 is CASSYEGKGNTEAFF. The CDR3 DNA is TGTGCCAGCAGTTACGAGGGTAAGGGGAACACTGAAGCTTTCTTT.